The source of this TCR beta chain is a study of shared clonotypes between healthy human individuals. Study-level background: The composition of the donors was a couple of women and three men aged 18 to 49.

Trimming shortened V by 7 bases and J by 6 bases, and 12 bases separated the two germline ends. Germline CDR1 MNHNS, CDR2 SASEGT. This CDR3 is 12 amino acids long. Sequencing was at deep level. The table came from immunoSEQ multiplex PCR; TCRdb's copy has only in-frame clones and leaves some out. This sample has roughly 2.5 million clones, with approximately 92% found just once. Sequencing used naive CD4+ T cells sorted from blood. Described subset: CD45RA+ positively selected. The rearrangement links TRBV6-1 to TRBJ1-1; D call uncertain. The sequence was obtained from a young man in good health. CDR3 protein: CASTSPGSEAFF. CDR3 DNA sequence: TGTGCCAGCACCTCCCCGGGTTCTGAAGCTTTCTTT.